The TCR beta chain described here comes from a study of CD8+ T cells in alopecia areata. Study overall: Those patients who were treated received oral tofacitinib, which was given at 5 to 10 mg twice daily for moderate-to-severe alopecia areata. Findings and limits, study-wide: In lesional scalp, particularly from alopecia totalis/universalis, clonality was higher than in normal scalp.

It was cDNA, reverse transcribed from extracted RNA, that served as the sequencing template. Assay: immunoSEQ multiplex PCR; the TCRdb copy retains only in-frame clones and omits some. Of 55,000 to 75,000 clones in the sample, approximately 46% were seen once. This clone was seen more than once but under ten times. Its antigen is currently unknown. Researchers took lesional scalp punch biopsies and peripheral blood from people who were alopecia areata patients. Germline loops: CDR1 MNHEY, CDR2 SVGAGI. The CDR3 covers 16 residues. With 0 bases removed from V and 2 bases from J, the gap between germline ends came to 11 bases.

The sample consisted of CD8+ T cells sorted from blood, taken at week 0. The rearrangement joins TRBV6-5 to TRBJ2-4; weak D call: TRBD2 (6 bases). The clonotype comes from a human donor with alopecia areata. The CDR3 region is CASSYSGTGSKNIQYF. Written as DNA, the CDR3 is TGTGCCAGCAGTTACTCAGGGACTGGGTCCAAAAACATTCAGTACTTC.